The 17 T cell receptor beta chains presented below share a single source sample, sequenced in a study of CD8+ T cells in alopecia areata. Treatment specified: oral pan-JAK inhibitor, 5-10 mg twice daily. It was cDNA, reverse transcribed from extracted RNA, that served as the sequencing template. TCRdb's copy holds only in-frame clones and misses some; the assay was immunoSEQ multiplex PCR. The sample lists under 110,000 clones, just under 60% occurring once. The sequenced sample was CD8+ T cells sorted from blood, obtained between weeks 55 and 65, from a patient treated with tofacitinib. The receptors were gathered from a human donor with alopecia areata.

The chain joins TRBV6-6 to TRBJ2-5; 9 nucleotides match TRBD2. Germline CDR1 is MNHNY and CDR2 is SVGAGI (reference sequence). The CDR3 runs 16 residues. V gave up 1 base and J gave up 0 bases; unmatched junction bases: 3. In DNA form, the CDR3 reads TGTGCCAGCAGTTACTTAGCGGGGGCGTACCAAGAGACCCAGTACTTC. It specifies CASSYLAGAYQETQYF.

The chain joins TRBV7-9 to TRBJ1-5; tentative D call: TRBD1 (6 bases). This CDR3 is built from 15 residues. CDR1 is SEHNR, CDR2 FQNEAQ, per germline (reference sequence). V was cut by 4 bases and J by 6 bases, with 16 bases left in between. CDR3 sequence reads: CASSSGASGVQPQHF. CDR3 bases: TGTGCCAGCAGCTCAGGGGCGTCAGGGGTTCAGCCCCAGCATTTT.

The rearrangement uses TRBV2 and TRBJ1-6; 9 bases agree with TRBD1. Germline V CDR1 and CDR2: SNHLY, FYNNEI. CDR3 length equals 15 residues. Losses at the gene ends were 10 bases for V and 7 bases for J; bases not matched to a gene: 11. In DNA form, the CDR3 reads TGTGCCACTATCCGGGACAGGGATCCCAATTCACCCCTCCACTTT. This gives the protein CATIRDRDPNSPLHF.

The genes are TRBV4-1 and TRBJ2-4, with 7 positions matching TRBD1. The length of the CDR3 is 15 residues. V dropped 1 base and J dropped 7; count of bases not matched to a gene: 7. Germline CDR1 and CDR2: MGHRA and YSYEKL. The CDR3 DNA sequence: TGCGCCAGCAGCCAAGCCCGACAGGGCGTCAACATTCAGTACTTC. Its translation: CASSQARQGVNIQYF.

The rearrangement uses TRBV27 and TRBJ2-1; 10 bases agree with TRBD2. The CDR3 is 14 amino acids. Unmatched junction bases numbered 2, after V lost 4 bases and J lost 5 bases. Germline-derived CDR1 and CDR2 are MNHEY and SMNVEV (reference sequence). CDR3 sequence: CASSYSGGNNEQFF. The CDR3 nucleotides are TGTGCCAGCAGTTATAGCGGGGGGAACAATGAGCAGTTCTTC.

This chain connects TRBV15 to TRBJ1-1, with D possibly being TRBD1 (5 bases). The germline V gene encodes CDR1 LNHNV and CDR2 YYDKDF (reference sequence). V lost 0 bases to trimming and J lost 0 bases, with 5 bases between them. The CDR3 covers 14 residues. The chain's CDR3 is CATSREGVNTEAFF. In nucleotides, the CDR3 is TGTGCCACCAGCAGAGAAGGGGTGAACACTGAAGCTTTCTTT.

This clone was counted between two and nine times. The chain recombines TRBV10-3 with TRBJ1-1; possible D gene TRBD1, 6 bases. This CDR3 contains 17 residues. V lost 4 bases and J lost 0, with 18 bases in between. The germline CDR1 and CDR2 sequences are ENHRY and SYGVKD. The CDR3 coding sequence is TGTGCCATCAGTGGGCCGGGGGCAATTTTCATGAACACTGAAGCTTTCTTT. This gives the protein CAISGPGAIFMNTEAFF.

The gene calls are TRBV5-6 and TRBJ2-7, with D perhaps given as TRBD1 or TRBD2 (5 bases each). This CDR3 spans 15 amino acids. V was clipped by 1 base and J by 5 bases, with 16 bases between them. CDR1 and CDR2 (germline): SGHDT, YYEEEE. The CDR3 is CASSLIGTVRDEQYF. DNA of the CDR3: TGTGCCAGCAGCTTGATAGGGACGGTGCGTGACGAGCAGTACTTC.

CDR3 nucleotide sequence: TGCGCCAGCAGCCATGAGACTAGCGGGGGGGCTACAGATACGCAGTATTTT. This codes for CASSHETSGGATDTQYF. The rearrangement joins TRBV4-1 to TRBJ2-3, with TRBD2 identical over 14 bases. There are 17 residues in the CDR3. The V gene's germline CDR1 is MGHRA and CDR2 YSYEKL. Trimming cost V 3 bases and J 3 bases; bases outside gene matches: 5.

The J gene is TRBJ2-7, the V gene TRBV2; TRBD1 might be the D (5 bases). Germline CDR1 reads SNHLY; CDR2 reads FYNNEI. The CDR3 is 10 residues long. Deletions cut 6 bases from V and 6 bases from J, with 6 bases between. The CDR3 here is CASRGAEQYF. The CDR3 nucleotides are TGTGCCAGCAGAGGGGCCGAGCAGTACTTC.

This chain uses TRBV11-2 with TRBJ2-5; D gene unclear. V was shortened by 1 base and J by 4 bases, with 22 bases between the two germline ends. The germline gives CDR1 SGHAT, CDR2 FQNNGV. The CDR3 consists of 18 residues. CDR3 loop: CASSLASSGGYDRETQYF. The CDR3 nucleotides read TGTGCCAGCAGCTTAGCCAGTTCGGGTGGATACGATCGAGAGACCCAGTACTTC. The full variable domain, completed using reference TRBV11-2 and TRBJ2-5, is EAGVAQSPRYKIIEKRQSVAFWCNPISGHATLYWYQQILGQGPKLLIQFQNNGVVDDSQLPKDRFSAERLKGVDSTLKIQPAKLEDSAVYLCASSLASSGGYDRETQYFGPGTRLLVL.

V and J are TRBV2 and TRBJ2-7, with 8 bases fitting TRBD1. Germline V gene data show CDR1 as SNHLY and CDR2 as FYNNEI. The CDR3 loop spans 15 amino acids. V lost 4 bases, J lost 2 bases, and 7 bases stayed unmatched. CDR3 bases: TGTGCCAGCAGTGCCCGGGGACAGGTGGCCTACGAGCAGTACTTC. Its protein is CASSARGQVAYEQYF.

This clone showed up just once. This chain joins TRBV15 and TRBJ2-2; D might be TRBD2 (6 bases). The CDR3 is made up of 14 amino acids. V was cut by 0 bases and J by 6 bases, with 8 bases left in between. CDR1 and CDR2 from the germline V gene are LNHNV and YYDKDF (reference sequence). The DNA of the CDR3 is TGTGCCACCAGCAGAGACCGCGGGGCCGGGGAGCTGTTTTTT. This translates into CATSRDRGAGELFF. The full variable domain, in which reference TRBV15 and TRBJ2-2 provide the parts outside the CDR3, is DAMVIQNPRYQVTQFGKPVTLSCSQTLNHNVMYWYQQKSSQAPKLLFHYYDKDFNNEADTPDNFQSRRPNTSFCFLDIRSPGLGDTAMYLCATSRDRGAGELFFGEGSRLTVL.

In its sample, this clone was seen a few times. The chain recombines TRBV30 with TRBJ2-1; 10 bases match TRBD2. CDR1 and CDR2 (germline): GTSNPN, SVGIG (reference sequence). The CDR3 is 16 amino acids. Unmatched junction bases numbered 11, after V lost 2 bases and J lost 7 bases. In DNA, the CDR3 is TGTGCCTGGAGTACCTCCCAGCGGGGGGGTAGAAATGAGCAGTTCTTC. Encoded protein: CAWSTSQRGGRNEQFF.

This clone was counted a single time. J is TRBJ2-1 and V is TRBV7-6; possibly TRBD1 for D (6 bases). Germline V gives CDR1 SGHVS, CDR2 FNYEAQ. There are 13 residues in the CDR3. V lost 2 bases, J lost 6 bases, and 8 bases lay in between. CDR3 sequence reads: CASSLQGPNEQFF. CDR3 in DNA: TGTGCCAGCAGCTTACAGGGGCCCAATGAGCAGTTCTTC.

As DNA, the CDR3 is TGTGCCAGCAGTTGGGACAAGAGGGACGAGCAGTACTTC. Amino acids: CASSWDKRDEQYF. V gene TRBV6-5 combines with J gene TRBJ2-7, with a weak D call TRBD1 (6 bases). Trimming removed 4 bases at V and 5 bases at J, with 12 bases between. The CDR3 covers 13 residues. Germline CDR1 reads MNHEY; CDR2 reads SVGAGI.

The V gene is TRBV6-5, the J gene TRBJ2-1; 7 bases agree with TRBD1. With V trimmed by 3 bases and J by 0 bases, 5 bases remained unmatched. The CDR3 has 16 amino acids. The V gene's germline CDR1 is MNHEY and CDR2 SVGAGI. The CDR3 sequence is CASSYTGQSSYNEQFF. The CDR3 region has the DNA TGTGCCAGCAGTTATACGGGACAGAGCTCCTACAATGAGCAGTTCTTC.